The 8 T cell receptor beta chains below all came from one sample that was sequenced in a study of cytomegalovirus exposure and HLA in healthy donors. Sequenced by immunoSEQ multiplex PCR; TCRdb stores in-frame clones only, minus some. Of fewer than 250,000 clones listed, around four fifths are singletons. Sequencing was performed on PBMCs. The origin of the receptors is a woman in her late teens or twenties in good health and CMV-seronegative.

This clone was observed a handful of times. The genes are TRBV25-1 and TRBJ1-2; possibly TRBD1 for D (6 bases). The germline V gene encodes CDR1 MGHDK and CDR2 SYGVNS. The CDR3 has 13 amino acids. Deletions cut 8 bases from V and 6 bases from J, with 16 bases between. The CDR3 loop reads CASGTNTFNGYTF. CDR3 nucleotide sequence: TGTGCCAGCGGGACAAACACCTTTAATGGCTACACCTTC.

V is TRBV18 and J is TRBJ1-6, with a possible D match to TRBD1 (6 bases). The V gene's germline CDR1 is KGHSH and CDR2 LQKENI. The V gene lost 2 bases and the J gene lost 10 bases, with 18 bases spanning the gap. The CDR3 is 16 residues long. The CDR3 nucleotides read TGTGCCAGCTCACCAAACCCCCCGGACAGTGGATCACCCCTCCACTTT. Protein: CASSPNPPDSGSPLHF.

This chain joins TRBV9 and TRBJ2-1, with D possibly matching TRBD1 (6 bases). V lost 0 bases to trimming and J lost 8 bases, with 21 bases between them. The CDR3 loop spans 17 amino acids. CDR1 is SGDLS and CDR2 is YYNGEE in the germline V gene. The CDR3 DNA sequence: TGTGCCAGCAGCGTAGATAGCGCAGGGGCCACAGTTGATGAGCAGTTCTTC. This gives the protein CASSVDSAGATVDEQFF.

V gene TRBV25-1 combines with J gene TRBJ1-4, with 9 bases matching TRBD1. Trimming cost V 4 bases and J 0 bases; bases outside gene matches: 0. CDR1 and CDR2 (germline): MGHDK, SYGVNS. The CDR3 is made up of 15 amino acids. In nucleotides, the CDR3 is TGTGCCAGCAGTGGGGACAGGGCAACTAATGAAAAACTGTTTTTT. It yields the protein CASSGDRATNEKLFF.

This clone was seen only once. The chain combines TRBV5-1 with TRBJ2-7; either TRBD1 or TRBD2 may supply D (5 bases each). Trimming pared 6 bases from V and 5 bases from J, leaving 15 bases between. The CDR3 runs 13 residues. CDR1 and CDR2 from the germline V gene are SGHRS and YFSETQ. In nucleotides, the CDR3 is TGCGCCAGCAATGCAGGGACGGGCGACGAGCAGTACTTC. It yields the protein CASNAGTGDEQYF.

This rearrangement joins TRBV5-6 to TRBJ2-3; D unclear. The germline V and J ends were trimmed by 3 bases and 1 base, with 9 bases remaining between them. CDR1 and CDR2 (germline): SGHDT, YYEEEE. There are 14 residues in the CDR3. The CDR3 DNA reads TGTGCCAGCAGCTCGCCCGACCGCACAGATACGCAGTATTTT. Translation gives CASSSPDRTDTQYF.

The CDR3 nucleotides are TGTGCCAGCAGCTCCTCGACAGGGGCTAATGAAAAACTGTTTTTT. This translates into CASSSSTGANEKLFF. The rearrangement joins TRBV5-4 to TRBJ1-4; 8 bases fit TRBD1. CDR1 and CDR2 (germline): SGHNT, YYREEE (reference sequence). The CDR3 is made up of 15 amino acids. The V and J ends lost 3 bases and 3 bases, in that order; junction bases with no gene match: 4.

The chain recombines TRBV27 with TRBJ2-7; 7 bases line up with TRBD1. The trim removed 6 bases at V and 0 bases at J, leaving 5 bases unmatched. Germline CDR1 reads MNHEY; CDR2 reads SMNVEV (reference sequence). The CDR3 has 14 amino acids. In DNA, the CDR3 is TGTGCCAGCAGACCGGGACAGCTCTCCTACGAGCAGTACTTC. Its translation: CASRPGQLSYEQYF.